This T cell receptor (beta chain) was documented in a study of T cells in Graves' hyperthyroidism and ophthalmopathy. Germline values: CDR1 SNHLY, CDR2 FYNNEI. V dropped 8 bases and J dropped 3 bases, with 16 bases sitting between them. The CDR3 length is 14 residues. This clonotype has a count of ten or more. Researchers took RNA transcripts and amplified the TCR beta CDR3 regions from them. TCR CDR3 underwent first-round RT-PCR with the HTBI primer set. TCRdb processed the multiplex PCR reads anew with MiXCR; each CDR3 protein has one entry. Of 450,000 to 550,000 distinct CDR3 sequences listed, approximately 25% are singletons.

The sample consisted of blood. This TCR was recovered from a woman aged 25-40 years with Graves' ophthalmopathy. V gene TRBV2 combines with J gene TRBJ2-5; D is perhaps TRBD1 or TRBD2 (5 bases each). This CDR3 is CASYPGTEEETQYF. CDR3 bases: TGTGCCAGCTATCCCGGGACGGAAGAAGAGACCCAGTACTTC. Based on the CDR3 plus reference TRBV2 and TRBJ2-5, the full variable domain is EPEVTQTPSHQVTQMGQEVILRCVPISNHLYFYWYRQILGQKVEFLVSFYNNEISEKSEIFDDQFSVERPDGSNFTLKIRSTKLEDSAMYFCASYPGTEEETQYFGPGTRLLVL.